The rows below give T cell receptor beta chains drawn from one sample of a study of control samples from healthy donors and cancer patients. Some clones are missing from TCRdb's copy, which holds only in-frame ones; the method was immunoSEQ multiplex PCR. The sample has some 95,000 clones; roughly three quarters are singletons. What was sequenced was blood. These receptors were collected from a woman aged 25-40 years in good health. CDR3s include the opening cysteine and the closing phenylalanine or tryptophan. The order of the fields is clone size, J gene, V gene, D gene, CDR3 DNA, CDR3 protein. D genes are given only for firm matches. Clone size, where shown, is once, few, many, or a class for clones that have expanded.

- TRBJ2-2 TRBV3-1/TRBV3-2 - TGTGCCAGCAGCCGAGGGACCGGGGAGCTGTTTTTT CASSRGTGELFF
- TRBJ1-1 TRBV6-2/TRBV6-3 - TGTGCCAGCAGCCCTTCTATCCGGGACGTTCTGCGTAACACTGAAGCTTTCTTT CASSPSIRDVLRNTEAFF
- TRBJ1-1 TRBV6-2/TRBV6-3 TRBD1 TGTGCCAGCAGTGACCCGCGAGGGGGCAGGACTGAAGCTTTCTTT CASSDPRGGRTEAFF
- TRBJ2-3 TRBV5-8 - TGTGCCAGCAGCTTCTTCTCCTGGGGGGGCACAGATACGCAGTATTTT CASSFFSWGGTDTQYF
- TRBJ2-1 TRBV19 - TGTGCCAGTAGTTCCCCGTCGAAGCTAGCGTGGAATGAGCAGTTCTTC CASSSPSKLAWNEQFF
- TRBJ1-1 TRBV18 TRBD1 TGTGCCAGCTCACCACGGGGGCCAGGGGGTGCAATGAACACTGAAGCTTTCTTT CASSPRGPGGAMNTEAFF
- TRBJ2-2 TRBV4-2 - TGTGCCAGCAGCGGGGGGGCCGAGACCGGGGAGCTGTTTTTT CASSGGAETGELFF
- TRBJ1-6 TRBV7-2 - TGTGCCAGCAGCTTAGGACAGGAAGTAGGATCACCCCTCCACTTT CASSLGQEVGSPLHF
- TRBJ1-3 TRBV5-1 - TGCGCCAGCAGCCCAAATGGTGTATCTGGAAACACCATATATTTT CASSPNGVSGNTIYF
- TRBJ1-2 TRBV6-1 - TGTGCCAGCAGTGACAGGCTCGGGTATGGCTACACCTTC CASSDRLGYGYTF
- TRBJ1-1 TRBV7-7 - TGTGCCAGCAGCTTCTCAACAGTGGGGGTGAACACTGAAGCTTTCTTT CASSFSTVGVNTEAFF
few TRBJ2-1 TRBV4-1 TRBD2 TGCGCCAGCAGCCAAATAGATATGGGACTAGCGGGGACCAATGAGCAGTTCTTC CASSQIDMGLAGTNEQFF
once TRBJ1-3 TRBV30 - TGTGCCTGGAGTCTAGGGACGGCTGGAAACACCATATATTTT CAWSLGTAGNTIYF
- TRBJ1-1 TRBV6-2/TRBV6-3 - TGTGCCAGCAGTTACTCAATGAACACTGAAGCTTTCTTT CASSYSMNTEAFF
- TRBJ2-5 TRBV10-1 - TGCGCCAGCAGTGAGGGCACGTTTCAAGAGACCCAGTACTTC CASSEGTFQETQYF
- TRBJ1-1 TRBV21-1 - TGTGCCAGCAGCAAAAGGGGACAGTCGATGAACACTGAAGCTTTCTTT CASSKRGQSMNTEAFF
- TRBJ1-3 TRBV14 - TGTGCCAGCAGCCCGGGCAGGACCTCTGGAAACACCATATATTTT CASSPGRTSGNTIYF
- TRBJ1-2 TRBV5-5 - TGTGCCAGCAGCCCCACGGGTCTCTCGAACTATGGCTACACCTTC CASSPTGLSNYGYTF
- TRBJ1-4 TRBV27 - TGTGCCAGCGGCCCACAGGGCTTTAATGAAAAACTGTTTTTT CASGPQGFNEKLFF
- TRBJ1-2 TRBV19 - TGTGCCAGTAGTATGCGCCGGAGGGGGATCTATGGCTACACCTTC CASSMRRRGIYGYTF
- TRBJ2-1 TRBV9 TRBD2 TGTGCCAGCAGCGTAGGAGGGCGGGGGGGGAGGAATGAGCAGTTCTTC CASSVGGRGGRNEQFF
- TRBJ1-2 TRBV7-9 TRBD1 TGTGCCAGCAGCTTCCCGGGACAGGAGGGGTATGGCTACACCTTC CASSFPGQEGYGYTF
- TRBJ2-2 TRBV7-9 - TGTGCCAGCAGCCGGAACTCGAACACCGGGGAGCTGTTTTTT CASSRNSNTGELFF
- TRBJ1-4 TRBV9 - TGTGCCAGCAGCAACGGGGGGACTAACCGGGAAAAACTGTTTTTT CASSNGGTNREKLFF
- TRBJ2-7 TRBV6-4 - TGTGCCAGCAGTGACCCGCCGCCGAGAAGAGCCGCCTACGAGCAGTACTTC CASSDPPPRRAAYEQYF
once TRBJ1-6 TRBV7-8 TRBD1 TGTGCCAGCAGCAGAAGAGCCGGACAGGGGGGATCACCCCTCCACTTT CASSRRAGQGGSPLHF
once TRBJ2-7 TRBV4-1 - TGCGCCAGCAGCCAGGGCCTGGGACCACCCTACGAGCAGTACTTC CASSQGLGPPYEQYF